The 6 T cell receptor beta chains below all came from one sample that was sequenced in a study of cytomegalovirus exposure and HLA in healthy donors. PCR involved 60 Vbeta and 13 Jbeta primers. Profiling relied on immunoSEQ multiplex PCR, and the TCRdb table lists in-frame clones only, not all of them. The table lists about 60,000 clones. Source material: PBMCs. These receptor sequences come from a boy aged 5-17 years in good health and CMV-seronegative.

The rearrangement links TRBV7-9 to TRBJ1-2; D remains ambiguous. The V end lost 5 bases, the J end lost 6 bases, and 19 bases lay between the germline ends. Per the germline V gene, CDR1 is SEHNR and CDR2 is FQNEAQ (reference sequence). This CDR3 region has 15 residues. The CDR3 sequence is CASSQESGRGNGYTF. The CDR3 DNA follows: TGTGCCAGCAGCCAAGAAAGTGGGCGAGGGAATGGCTACACCTTC. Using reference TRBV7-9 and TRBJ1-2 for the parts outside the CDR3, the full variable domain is DTGVSQNPRHKITKRGQNVTFRCDPISEHNRLYWYRQTLGQGPEFLTYFQNEAQLEKSRLLSDRFSAERPKGSFSTLEIQRTEQGDSAMYLCASSQESGRGNGYTFGSGTRLTVV.

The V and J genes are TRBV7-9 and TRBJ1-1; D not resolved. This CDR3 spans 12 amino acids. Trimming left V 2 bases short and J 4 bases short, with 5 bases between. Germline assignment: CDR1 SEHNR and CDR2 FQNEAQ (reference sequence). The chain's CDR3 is CASSLFSTEAFF. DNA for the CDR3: TGTGCCAGCAGCTTATTCAGCACTGAAGCTTTCTTT. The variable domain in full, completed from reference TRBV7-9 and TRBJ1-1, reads DTGVSQNPRHKITKRGQNVTFRCDPISEHNRLYWYRQTLGQGPEFLTYFQNEAQLEKSRLLSDRFSAERPKGSFSTLEIQRTEQGDSAMYLCASSLFSTEAFFGQGTRLTVV.

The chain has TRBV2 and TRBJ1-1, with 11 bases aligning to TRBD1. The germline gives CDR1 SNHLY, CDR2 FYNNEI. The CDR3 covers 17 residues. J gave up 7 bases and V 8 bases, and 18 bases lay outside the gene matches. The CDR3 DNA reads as TGTGCCAGCGGTGTCGGGCTTCCGGGACAGGGGGTCGGTGAAGCTTTCTTT. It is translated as CASGVGLPGQGVGEAFF.

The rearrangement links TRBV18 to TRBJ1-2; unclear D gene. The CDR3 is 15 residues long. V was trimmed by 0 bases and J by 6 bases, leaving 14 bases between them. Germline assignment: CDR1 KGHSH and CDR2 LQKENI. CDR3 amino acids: CASSPPAAQRDGYTF. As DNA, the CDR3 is TGTGCCAGCTCACCACCGGCCGCCCAGCGCGATGGCTACACCTTC.

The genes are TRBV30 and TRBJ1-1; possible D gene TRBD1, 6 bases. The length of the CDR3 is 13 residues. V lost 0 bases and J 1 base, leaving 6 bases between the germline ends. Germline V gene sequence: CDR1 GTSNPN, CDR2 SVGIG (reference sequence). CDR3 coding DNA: TGTGCCTGGAGTGTACAGGGGAACACTGAAGCTTTCTTT. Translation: CAWSVQGNTEAFF.

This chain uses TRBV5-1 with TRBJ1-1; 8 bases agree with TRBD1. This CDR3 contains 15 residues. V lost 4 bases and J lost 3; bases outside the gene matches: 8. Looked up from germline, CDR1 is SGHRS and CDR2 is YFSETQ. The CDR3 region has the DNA TGCGCCAGCAGCGACCAGGGGGCGATGGACACTGAAGCTTTCTTT. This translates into CASSDQGAMDTEAFF. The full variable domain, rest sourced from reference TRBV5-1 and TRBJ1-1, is KAGVTQTPRYLIKTRGQQVTLSCSPISGHRSVSWYQQTPGQGLQFLFEYFSETQRNKGNFPGRFSGRQFSNSRSEMNVSTLELGDSALYLCASSDQGAMDTEAFFGQGTRLTVV.